The source of this T cell receptor beta chain is a study of cytomegalovirus exposure and HLA in healthy donors. Notes on this clone: Its antigen remains unknown.

Overall study findings and caveats: Rarity held for most TCR sequences, but there were some public TCRs that occurred in many donors. It was reported that the classifier diagnosed cytomegalovirus status with high specificity and sensitivity in both the original and validation cohorts. A few of the chains that were CMV-associated were confirmed in vitro to be specific for CMV antigens.

Measured with immunoSEQ multiplex PCR; TCRdb has only the in-frame clones, and not every one. The sample holds 150,000 or so clones, just under 90% seen once. The sequenced sample was PBMCs. This TCR was recovered from a woman between 25 and 40 years old in good health and CMV-seropositive.

Written as DNA, the CDR3 is TGTGCCAGCAGTCCCAGACAGGGTAGAATTTATAATTCACCCCTCCACTTT. This codes for CASSPRQGRIYNSPLHF. The chain employs TRBV27 and TRBJ1-6; 7 positions match TRBD1. Germline V gives CDR1 MNHEY, CDR2 SMNVEV (reference sequence). J was trimmed by 4 bases and V by 5 bases; bases with no gene match: 11. This CDR3 region has 17 residues.